Here is one TCR beta chain with its context. Its matching antigen is unknown. The ends lost 0 bases at V and 4 bases at J; junction bases unmatched: 13. In germline, CDR1 is LGHDT, CDR2 YNNKEL (reference sequence). The CDR3 is 18 amino acids. TCRbeta library preparation incorporated unique molecular identifiers. TCRdb itself ran the PCR reads through MiXCR, one entry per CDR3 protein. This table has 610,000 or so distinct CDR3 sequences, 27% appearing once. The data were taken from a study of T-cell reconstitution after alpha-beta-depleted transplantation in children. Findings and caveats of the study: Surviving recipient cells, namely T cells and thymic progenitors, were the source of high day-60 TCRbeta diversity in some patients. When one year had passed after transplant, most T-cell counts and diversity came from newly produced T cells. Two months or so post-transplant, alpha-beta T cells reportedly derived from several hundred expanded graft clones.

J is TRBJ2-3 and V is TRBV3-1; 7 nucleotides agree with TRBD2. This specimen was PBMCs, taken before TCRalphabeta/CD19-depleted stem cell transplant. The receptor comes from a boy in the first two years of life with Wiskott-Aldrich syndrome, due to receive a stem cell transplant. CDR3 in amino acids: CASSQDFRAGVSADTQYF. CDR3 DNA: TGTGCCAGCAGCCAAGATTTTCGGGCGGGAGTCTCCGCAGATACGCAGTATTTT.